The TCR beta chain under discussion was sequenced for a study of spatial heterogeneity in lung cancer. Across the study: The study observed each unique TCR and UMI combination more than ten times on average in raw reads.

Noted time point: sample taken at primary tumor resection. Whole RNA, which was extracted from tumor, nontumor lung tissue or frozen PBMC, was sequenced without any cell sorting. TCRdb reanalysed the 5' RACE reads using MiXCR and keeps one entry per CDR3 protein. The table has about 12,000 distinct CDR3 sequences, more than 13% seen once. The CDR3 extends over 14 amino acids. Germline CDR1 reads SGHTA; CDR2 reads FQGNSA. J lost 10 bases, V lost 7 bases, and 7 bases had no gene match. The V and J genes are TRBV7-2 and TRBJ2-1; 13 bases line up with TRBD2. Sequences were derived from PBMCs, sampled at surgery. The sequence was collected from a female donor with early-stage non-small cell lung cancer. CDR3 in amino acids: CASNRLAGGREQFF. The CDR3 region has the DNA TGTGCCAGCAACAGACTAGCGGGAGGAAGGGAGCAGTTCTTC.